The T cell receptor beta chain described here comes from a study of blood T cell repertoires in COVID-19. CDR3 length: 23 residues. Measured with immunoSEQ multiplex PCR; TCRdb has only the in-frame clones, and not every one. The table includes about 66,000 clones, around 82% detected once. This chain connects TRBV21-1 to TRBJ2-2; the table calls TRBD2, which could not be checked here. TRBV21-1 is shown as a pseudogene. The material sequenced was peripheral blood. The TCR comes from a man aged 55-75 years with acute or convalescent COVID-19. CDR3 sequence: CASSKALLEGTSGTPRGTGELFF. The CDR3 DNA is TGTGCCAGCAGCAAGGCCCTCTTGGAGGGGACTAGCGGGACCCCCAGGGGCACCGGGGAGCTGTTTTTT.